This is a list of T cell receptor beta chains from one sample in a study of T cells in Graves' hyperthyroidism and ophthalmopathy. TCRdb re-derived calls from the multiplex PCR reads in MiXCR, one entry per CDR3 protein. The repertoire has about half a million distinct CDR3 sequences, less than 25% of them found once; the top ten carry 26%. Input material: blood. These receptors were collected from a man aged 18 to 30 with Graves' hyperthyroidism. CDR3s include the opening cysteine and the closing phenylalanine or tryptophan. A D gene is named only where the DNA matches it firmly. The listing skips clone size in some rows; elsewhere it reads once, few, many or a size class.

v_call	j_call	d_call	clone_size	cdr3_aa	cdr3_nt
TRBV9	TRBJ1-2	-	-	CASSVAGDYGYTF	TGTGCCAGCAGCGTAGCGGGGGACTATGGCTACACCTTC
TRBV15	TRBJ2-7	-	-	CATSLPGNYEQYF	TGTGCCACCAGCCTTCCAGGGAACTACGAGCAGTACTTC
TRBV5-1	TRBJ2-7	TRBD2	-	CASSLSGGPTYEQYF	TGCGCCAGCAGCTTGAGCGGGGGACCCACCTACGAGCAGTACTTC
TRBV12-3/TRBV12-4	TRBJ2-7	-	-	CASSLTDTSYEQYF	TGTGCCAGCAGTTTGACAGATACTTCCTACGAGCAGTACTTC
TRBV6-1	TRBJ1-2	TRBD1	many	CASSETGYYGYTF	TGTGCCAGCAGCGAGACAGGGTACTATGGCTACACCTTC
TRBV20-1	TRBJ1-5	-	many	CSGQTVHSNQPQHF	TGCAGTGGCCAGACAGTTCATAGCAATCAGCCCCAGCATTTT
TRBV24-1	TRBJ2-5	-	-	CATNTQETQYF	TGTGCCACCAACACCCAAGAGACCCAGTACTTC
TRBV2	TRBJ2-2	-	few	CASSDRSYTGELFF	TGTGCCAGCAGTGACAGGAGCTACACCGGGGAGCTGTTTTTT
TRBV30	TRBJ1-5	-	many	CAWSDRAISNQPQHF	TGTGCCTGGAGTGATCGTGCGATCAGCAATCAGCCCCAGCATTTT
TRBV6-5	TRBJ1-2	-	once	CASSFLRDPGADYGYTF	TGTGCCAGCAGTTTCCTCCGGGATCCGGGGGCCGACTATGGCTACACCTTC
TRBV6-1	TRBJ1-1	TRBD1	few	CASSRQGHTEAFF	TGTGCCAGCAGTAGACAGGGCCACACTGAAGCTTTCTTT
TRBV7-9	TRBJ2-5	-	many	CASSVQGGTETQYF	TGTGCCAGCAGCGTACAGGGGGGGACAGAGACCCAGTACTTC
TRBV2	TRBJ2-2	-	-	CASMGRGNTGELFF	TGTGCCAGCATGGGCAGGGGAAATACCGGGGAGCTGTTTTTT
TRBV12-3/TRBV12-4	TRBJ2-5	TRBD2	-	CASSLAALAGGGETQYF	TGTGCCAGCAGTTTAGCGGCCCTAGCGGGGGGTGGAGAGACCCAGTACTTC
TRBV7-2	TRBJ1-5	-	-	CASSSQGGGQPQHF	TGTGCCAGCAGCTCACAGGGTGGCGGTCAGCCCCAGCATTTT
TRBV30	TRBJ1-1	-	few	CACTANTEAFF	TGTGCCTGCACAGCCAACACTGAAGCTTTCTTT
TRBV12-3/TRBV12-4	TRBJ2-5	-	few	CASRAGQLQETQYF	TGTGCCAGCAGAGCCGGACAGCTTCAAGAGACCCAGTACTTC
TRBV6-1	TRBJ1-1	-	many	CASSPPTEAFF	TGTGCCAGCAGCCCCCCGACTGAAGCTTTCTTT
TRBV28	TRBJ1-1	-	many	CASSRGHMNTEAFF	TGTGCCAGCAGCCGAGGACACATGAACACTGAAGCTTTCTTT
TRBV10-2	TRBJ1-2	TRBD1	-	CASSDPDRVGYTF	TGCGCCAGCAGTGACCCTGACAGGGTCGGCTACACCTTC
TRBV28	TRBJ1-2	-	few	CASSQSSREEDGYTF	TGTGCCAGCAGTCAGTCTTCCAGGGAAGAAGATGGCTACACCTTC
TRBV25-1	TRBJ2-5	-	many	CASSELRIGGETQYF	TGTGCCAGCAGTGAATTACGTATTGGGGGGGAGACCCAGTACTTC
TRBV12-3/TRBV12-4	TRBJ1-1	-	few	CASRTIGSDDTEAFF	TGTGCCAGCAGAACAATTGGGAGTGACGACACTGAAGCTTTCTTT
TRBV19	TRBJ2-2	TRBD1	few	CASSSHRGRVGELFF	TGTGCCAGTAGTAGCCACAGGGGACGTGTCGGGGAGCTGTTTTTT
TRBV6-2/TRBV6-3	TRBJ2-7	-	many	CASNPQGPSYEQYF	TGTGCCAGCAATCCTCAGGGACCATCCTACGAGCAGTACTTC
TRBV5-1	TRBJ1-5	-	many	CASSLDGSASNQPQHF	TGCGCCAGCAGCTTGGACGGCAGCGCTAGCAATCAGCCCCAGCATTTT
TRBV19	TRBJ2-1	TRBD2	few	CASRRAGVNEQFF	TGTGCCAGTAGGAGGGCGGGGGTCAATGAGCAGTTCTTC
TRBV28	TRBJ2-5	-	many	CASTIAGRKEETQYF	TGTGCCAGCACCATTGCGGGGAGAAAGGAGGAGACCCAGTACTTC
TRBV15	TRBJ1-6	-	-	CATSRVDDNSPLHF	TGTGCCACCAGCAGAGTTGACGATAATTCACCCCTCCACTTT
TRBV2	TRBJ1-5	-	many	CASSVAGGNQPQHF	TGTGCCAGCAGTGTTGCAGGGGGCAATCAGCCCCAGCATTTT
TRBV28	TRBJ1-1	-	many	CASSPEGLGTEAFF	TGTGCCAGCAGCCCGGAGGGCCTGGGCACTGAAGCTTTCTTT
TRBV6-1	TRBJ2-7	-	-	CASSASPAYSYEQYF	TGTGCCAGCAGTGCTTCCCCAGCTTACTCCTACGAGCAGTACTTC
TRBV18	TRBJ2-7	-	many	CASSPREAGYEQYF	TGTGCCAGCTCACCACGGGAGGCTGGATACGAGCAGTACTTC
TRBV9	TRBJ1-1	-	many	CASSGGGTEAFF	TGTGCCAGCAGCGGCGGGGGAACTGAAGCTTTCTTT
TRBV5-1	TRBJ2-2	-	many	CASSSLTGELFF	TGCGCCAGCAGCTCCCTAACCGGGGAGCTGTTTTTT
TRBV5-1	TRBJ1-1	TRBD1	many	CASSTGQGASTEAFF	TGCGCCAGCAGCACCGGACAGGGGGCGAGCACTGAAGCTTTCTTT
TRBV28	TRBJ1-1	TRBD1	many	CASRARTGPMNTEAFF	TGTGCCAGCAGAGCACGGACAGGCCCAATGAACACTGAAGCTTTCTTT
TRBV7-6	TRBJ1-5	-	many	CASSLSRGPGNQPQHF	TGTGCCAGCAGCTTATCAAGGGGCCCGGGCAATCAGCCCCAGCATTTT
TRBV28	TRBJ1-2	-	many	CASSSPGRVGGYTF	TGTGCCAGCAGCTCCCCAGGACGGGTGGGAGGCTACACCTTC
TRBV10-2	TRBJ1-5	TRBD1	many	CASRPGGNNQPQHF	TGCGCCAGCAGGCCAGGGGGGAACAATCAGCCCCAGCATTTT
TRBV7-3	TRBJ2-7	TRBD2	many	CASSLRRTSGGLSSYEQYF	TGTGCCAGCAGCTTAAGGAGGACTAGCGGGGGCCTAAGCTCCTACGAGCAGTACTTC
TRBV12-5	TRBJ1-2	-	many	CASGHTLTVYYGYTF	TGTGCTAGTGGCCACACCCTGACAGTCTACTATGGCTACACCTTC
TRBV30	TRBJ2-2	TRBD2	few	CAWSSGGTGELFF	TGTGCCTGGAGTTCGGGGGGCACCGGGGAGCTGTTTTTT
TRBV3-1	TRBJ2-7	TRBD2	few	CASSAAGLAVYEQYF	TGTGCCAGCAGCGCTGCAGGACTAGCGGTTTACGAGCAGTACTTC
TRBV6-1	TRBJ2-5	TRBD2	few	CASSARLAGGPTETQYF	TGTGCCAGCAGCGCCAGACTAGCGGGGGGGCCGACGGAGACCCAGTACTTC
TRBV29-1	TRBJ1-5	-	-	CSVAQGESQPQHF	TGCAGCGTTGCGCAGGGAGAGAGTCAGCCCCAGCATTTT
TRBV11-1	TRBJ1-2	-	few	CASSEGPLYGYTF	TGTGCCAGCAGCGAGGGACCGCTCTATGGCTACACCTTC
TRBV20-1	TRBJ2-5	TRBD2	few	CSASGLAGAVGETQYF	TGCAGTGCTAGTGGGCTAGCGGGGGCTGTGGGGGAGACCCAGTACTTC
TRBV2	TRBJ2-7	TRBD1	many	CASTPGTGSLGEQYF	TGTGCCAGCACCCCCGGGACAGGCTCTTTGGGCGAGCAGTACTTC
TRBV18	TRBJ2-7	-	-	CASSSLAGGHEQYF	TGTGCCAGTTCATCCCTCGCGGGTGGACACGAGCAGTACTTC
TRBV15	TRBJ1-1	TRBD1	-	CATSRPGQGYTEAFF	TGTGCCACCAGCAGACCGGGACAGGGCTATACTGAAGCTTTCTTT
TRBV6-1	TRBJ1-2	-	many	CASSEPWTHRVRLNYGYTF	TGTGCCAGCAGTGAACCTTGGACCCATCGGGTCCGTCTTAACTATGGCTACACCTTC
TRBV12-3/TRBV12-4	TRBJ2-7	TRBD1	-	CASSLGGGTGLVYEQYF	TGTGCCAGCAGTTTAGGCGGTGGGACAGGCCTCGTCTACGAGCAGTACTTC
TRBV6-1	TRBJ2-7	TRBD1	many	CASSVGQISYEQYF	TGTGCCAGCAGTGTGGGACAGATCTCCTACGAGCAGTACTTC
TRBV15	TRBJ2-4	-	-	CATSRDLGTEAKNIQYF	TGTGCCACCAGCAGAGATCTGGGCACCGAAGCCAAAAACATTCAGTACTTC
TRBV10-1	TRBJ2-5	-	-	CASSEAVGGRETQYF	TGCGCCAGCAGTGAGGCCGTCGGGGGGCGAGAGACCCAGTACTTC
TRBV9	TRBJ1-1	-	-	CASSSNPLGRNTEAFF	TGTGCCAGCAGCTCCAACCCGTTGGGGCGGAACACTGAAGCTTTCTTT
TRBV6-1	TRBJ2-7	-	-	CASSAFEQYF	TGTGCCAGCAGCGCTTTCGAGCAGTACTTC
TRBV30	TRBJ1-5	TRBD1	-	CAWSSGQGEKRSNQPQHF	TGTGCCTGGTCTTCGGGACAGGGGGAAAAGAGGAGCAATCAGCCCCAGCATTTT